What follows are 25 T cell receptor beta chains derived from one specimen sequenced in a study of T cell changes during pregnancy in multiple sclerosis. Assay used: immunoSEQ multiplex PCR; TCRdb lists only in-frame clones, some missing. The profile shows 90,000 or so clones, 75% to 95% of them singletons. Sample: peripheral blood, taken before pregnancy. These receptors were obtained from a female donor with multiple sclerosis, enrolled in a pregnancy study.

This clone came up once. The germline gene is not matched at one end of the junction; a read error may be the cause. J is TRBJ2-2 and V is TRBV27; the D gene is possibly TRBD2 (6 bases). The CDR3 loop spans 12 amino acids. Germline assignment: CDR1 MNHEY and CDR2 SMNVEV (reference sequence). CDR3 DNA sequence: TGTGCCAGCAGTTGGACTAATGGGGGGCTGTTTTTT. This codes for CASSWTNGGLFF.

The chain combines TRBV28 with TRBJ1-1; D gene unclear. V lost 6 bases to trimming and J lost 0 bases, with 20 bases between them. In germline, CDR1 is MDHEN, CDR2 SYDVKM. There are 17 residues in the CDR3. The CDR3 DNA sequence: TGTGCCAGCAGCTCGGGGATCCTCGCCCTCATGAACACTGAAGCTTTCTTT. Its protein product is CASSSGILALMNTEAFF.

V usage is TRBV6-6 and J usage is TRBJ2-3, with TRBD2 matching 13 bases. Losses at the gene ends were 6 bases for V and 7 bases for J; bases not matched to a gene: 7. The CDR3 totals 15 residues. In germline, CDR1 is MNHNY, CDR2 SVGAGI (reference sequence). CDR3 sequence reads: CASSPTSGGRNTQYF. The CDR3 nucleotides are TGTGCCAGCAGCCCGACTAGCGGGGGGAGAAATACGCAGTATTTT.

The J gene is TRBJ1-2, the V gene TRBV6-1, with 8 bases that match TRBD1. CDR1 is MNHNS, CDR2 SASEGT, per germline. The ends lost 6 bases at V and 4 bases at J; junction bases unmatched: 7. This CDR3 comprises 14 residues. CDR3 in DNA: TGTGCCAGCAGCCTGACAGGGGCGTTCTATGGCTACACCTTC. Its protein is CASSLTGAFYGYTF.

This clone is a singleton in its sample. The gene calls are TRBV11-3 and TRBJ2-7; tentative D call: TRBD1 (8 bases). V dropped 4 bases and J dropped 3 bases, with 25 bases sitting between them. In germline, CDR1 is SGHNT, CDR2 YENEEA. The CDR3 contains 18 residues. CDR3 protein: CASSSGMTGDYYYYEQYF. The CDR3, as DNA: TGTGCCAGCAGCTCCGGTATGACAGGGGACTACTACTACTACGAGCAGTACTTC.

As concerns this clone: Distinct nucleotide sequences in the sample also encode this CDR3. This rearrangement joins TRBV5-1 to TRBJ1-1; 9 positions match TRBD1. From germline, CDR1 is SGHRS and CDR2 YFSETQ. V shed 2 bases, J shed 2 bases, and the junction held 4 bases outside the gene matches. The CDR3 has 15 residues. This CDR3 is CASSLRTGANTEAFF. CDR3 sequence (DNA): TGCGCCAGCAGCTTACGGACAGGGGCTAACACTGAAGCTTTCTTT.

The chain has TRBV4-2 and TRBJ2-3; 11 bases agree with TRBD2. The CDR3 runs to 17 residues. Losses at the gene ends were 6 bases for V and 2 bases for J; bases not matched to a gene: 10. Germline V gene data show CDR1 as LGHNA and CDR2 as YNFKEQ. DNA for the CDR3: TGTGCCAGCAGTCCACGGGGTAGCGGGGGGGCCACAGATACGCAGTATTTT. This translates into CASSPRGSGGATDTQYF.

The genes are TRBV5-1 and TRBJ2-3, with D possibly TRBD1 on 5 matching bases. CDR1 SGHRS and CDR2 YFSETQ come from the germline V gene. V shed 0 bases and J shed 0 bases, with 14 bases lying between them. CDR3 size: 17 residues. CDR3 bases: TGCGCCAGCAGCTTGGGGCAGGGCTTAATTAGCACAGATACGCAGTATTTT. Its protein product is CASSLGQGLISTDTQYF. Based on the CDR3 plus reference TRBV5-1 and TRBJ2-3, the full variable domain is KAGVTQTPRYLIKTRGQQVTLSCSPISGHRSVSWYQQTPGQGLQFLFEYFSETQRNKGNFPGRFSGRQFSNSRSEMNVSTLELGDSALYLCASSLGQGLISTDTQYFGPGTRLTVL.

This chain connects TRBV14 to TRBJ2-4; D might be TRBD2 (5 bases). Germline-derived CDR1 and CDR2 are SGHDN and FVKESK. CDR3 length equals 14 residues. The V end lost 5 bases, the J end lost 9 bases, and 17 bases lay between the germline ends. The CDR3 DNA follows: TGTGCCAGCAGCTCATACTCGGGGAATTCCATTCAGTACTTC. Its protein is CASSSYSGNSIQYF.

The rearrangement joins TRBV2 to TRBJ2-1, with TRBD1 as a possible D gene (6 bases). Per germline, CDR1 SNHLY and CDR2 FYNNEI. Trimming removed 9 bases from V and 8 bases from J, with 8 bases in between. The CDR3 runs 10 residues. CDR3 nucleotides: TGTGCCAGTAACAGGGATGAGCAGTTCTTC. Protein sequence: CASNRDEQFF.

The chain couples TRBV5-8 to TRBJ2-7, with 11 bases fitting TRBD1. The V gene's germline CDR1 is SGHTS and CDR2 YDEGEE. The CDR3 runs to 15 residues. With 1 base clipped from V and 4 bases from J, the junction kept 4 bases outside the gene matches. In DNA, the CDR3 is TGTGCCAGCAGCTTGCCCGGACAGGGGGCGTACGAGCAGTACTTC. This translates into CASSLPGQGAYEQYF.

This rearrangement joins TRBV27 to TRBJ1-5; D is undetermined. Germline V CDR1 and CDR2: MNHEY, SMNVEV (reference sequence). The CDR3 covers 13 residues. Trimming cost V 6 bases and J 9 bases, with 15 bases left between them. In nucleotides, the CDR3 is TGTGCCAGCAGCCTTTCCCCGGAGCGGCCCCAGCATTTT. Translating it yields CASSLSPERPQHF.

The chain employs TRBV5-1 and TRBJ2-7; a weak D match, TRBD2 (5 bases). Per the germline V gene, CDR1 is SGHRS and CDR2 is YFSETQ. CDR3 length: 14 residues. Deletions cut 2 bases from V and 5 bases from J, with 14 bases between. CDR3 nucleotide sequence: TGCGCCAGCAGCTTTGGGCTAGCCACTAACGAGCAGTACTTC. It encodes CASSFGLATNEQYF.

CDR3 protein: CASRRITISGELFF. CDR3 coding DNA: TGTGCCAGCAGACGGATTACTATATCCGGGGAGCTGTTTTTT. The rearrangement uses TRBV6-5 and TRBJ2-2; D gene unclear. The V gene lost 6 bases and the J gene lost 6 bases, with 14 bases spanning the gap. The CDR3 consists of 14 residues. Germline-derived CDR1 and CDR2 are MNHEY and SVGAGI.

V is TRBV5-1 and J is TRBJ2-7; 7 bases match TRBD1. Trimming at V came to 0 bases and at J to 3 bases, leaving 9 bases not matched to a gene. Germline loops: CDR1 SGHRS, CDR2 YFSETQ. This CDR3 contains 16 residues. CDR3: CASSLALRQGNYEQYF. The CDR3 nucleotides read TGCGCCAGCAGCTTGGCCCTCCGACAGGGAAACTACGAGCAGTACTTC.

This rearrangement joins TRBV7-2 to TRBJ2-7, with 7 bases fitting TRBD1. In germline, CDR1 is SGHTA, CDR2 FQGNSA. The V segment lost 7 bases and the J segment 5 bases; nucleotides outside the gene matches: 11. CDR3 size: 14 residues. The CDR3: CASNYLTGVHEQYF. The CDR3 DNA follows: TGTGCCAGCAACTATCTAACAGGGGTCCACGAGCAGTACTTC.

The CDR3 region is CASSPITGVGTGELFF. CDR3 in DNA: TGTGCCAGCAGCCCTATCACAGGGGTGGGGACCGGGGAGCTGTTTTTT. The chain recombines TRBV27 with TRBJ2-2; 7 positions match TRBD1. Germline trimming cut 6 bases from V and 5 bases from J; bases unmatched to any gene: 12. This CDR3 is built from 16 residues. CDR1 and CDR2 (germline): MNHEY, SMNVEV (reference sequence).

The CDR3 coding sequence is TGTGCCAGTAGGAAGCATACAGGACAAAACTATGGCTACACCTTC. As protein: CASRKHTGQNYGYTF. This chain connects TRBV19 to TRBJ1-2; possible D gene TRBD1, 5 bases. The CDR3 has 15 residues. V lost 6 bases to trimming and J lost 2 bases, with 16 bases between them. Germline CDR1 and CDR2: LNHDA and SQIVND (reference sequence). The complete variable domain, with remaining parts taken from reference TRBV19 and TRBJ1-2, reads DGGITQSPKYLFRKEGQNVTLSCEQNLNHDAMYWYRQDPGQGLRLIYYSQIVNDFQKGDIAEGYSVSREKKESFPLTVTSAQKNPTAFYLCASRKHTGQNYGYTFGSGTRLTVV.

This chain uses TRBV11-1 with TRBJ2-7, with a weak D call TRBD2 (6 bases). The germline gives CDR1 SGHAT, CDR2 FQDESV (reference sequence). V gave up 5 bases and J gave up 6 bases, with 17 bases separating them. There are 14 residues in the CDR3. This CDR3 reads CASSRSGRPAEQYF. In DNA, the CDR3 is TGTGCCAGCAGCAGATCCGGGAGACCCGCCGAGCAGTACTTC.

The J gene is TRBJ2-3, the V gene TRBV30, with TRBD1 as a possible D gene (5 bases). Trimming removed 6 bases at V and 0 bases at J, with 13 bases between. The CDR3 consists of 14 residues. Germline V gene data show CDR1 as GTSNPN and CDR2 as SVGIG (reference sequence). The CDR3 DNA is TGTGCCTGCAACGGACACCTAAGCACAGATACGCAGTATTTT. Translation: CACNGHLSTDTQYF.

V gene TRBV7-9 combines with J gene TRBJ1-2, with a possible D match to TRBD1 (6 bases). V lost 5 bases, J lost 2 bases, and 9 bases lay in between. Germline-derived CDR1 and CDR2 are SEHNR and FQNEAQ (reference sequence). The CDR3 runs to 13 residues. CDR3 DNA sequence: TGTGCCAGCAGCCCAGGGGACAACTATGGCTACACCTTC. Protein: CASSPGDNYGYTF.

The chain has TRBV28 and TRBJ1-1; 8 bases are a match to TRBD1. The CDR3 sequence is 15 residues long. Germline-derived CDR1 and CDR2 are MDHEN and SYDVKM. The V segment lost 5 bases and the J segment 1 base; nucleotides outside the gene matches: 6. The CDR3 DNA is TGTGCCAGCAGTCCTCTGGACAGGGAGAACACTGAAGCTTTCTTT. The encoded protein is CASSPLDRENTEAFF.

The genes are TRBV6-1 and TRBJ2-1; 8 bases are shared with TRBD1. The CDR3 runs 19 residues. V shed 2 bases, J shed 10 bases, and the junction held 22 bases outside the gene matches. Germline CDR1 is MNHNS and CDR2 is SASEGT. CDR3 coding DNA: TGTGCCAGCAGTGAATCCTGGCAGGGGGCTCTCATTGGACCAAAAGAGCAGTTCTTC. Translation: CASSESWQGALIGPKEQFF.

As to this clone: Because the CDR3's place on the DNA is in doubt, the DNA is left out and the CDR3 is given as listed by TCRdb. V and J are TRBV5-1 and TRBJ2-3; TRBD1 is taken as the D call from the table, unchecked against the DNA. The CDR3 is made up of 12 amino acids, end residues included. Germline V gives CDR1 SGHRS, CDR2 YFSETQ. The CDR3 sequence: CASSFGSGTGDF.

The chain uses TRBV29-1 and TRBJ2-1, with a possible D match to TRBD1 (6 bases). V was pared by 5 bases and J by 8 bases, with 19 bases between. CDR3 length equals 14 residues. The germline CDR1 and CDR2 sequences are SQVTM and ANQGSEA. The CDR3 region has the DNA TGCAGCGTTAATCCGCATGGCAGGGGCGATGAGCAGTTCTTC. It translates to CSVNPHGRGDEQFF.